A selection of T cell receptor beta chains follows, all from one sample in a study of CD8+ T cells in alopecia areata. The repertoire was sequenced with immunoSEQ multiplex PCR; TCRdb's copy has only in-frame clones and lacks some. The data contain around 4,800 clones, around 90% of them singletons. The material sequenced was skin, taken at week 4, from a patient treated with tofacitinib. The source is a human donor with alopecia areata. The CDR3 runs from the conserved cysteine through the conserved F or W. The D gene is left open where the match is weak. Size values are once, few and many counts, or a class for expanded clones, and some rows have none.

V	J	D	size	CDR3	DNA
TRBV7-3	TRBJ2-5	TRBD2	few	CASSLGGGETQYF	TGTGCCAGCAGCTTGGGGGGAGGGGAGACCCAGTACTTC
TRBV9	TRBJ2-1	-	-	CASSKTTGTGEQFF	TGTGCCAGCAGCAAAACTACAGGTACAGGTGAGCAGTTCTTC
TRBV14	TRBJ1-6	-	-	CASSQVGPRGNSPLHF	TGTGCCAGCAGCCAAGTTGGACCGAGGGGGAATTCACCCCTCCACTTT
TRBV5-4	TRBJ1-6	-	-	CASSLFQGNSPLHF	TGTGCCAGCAGCTTGTTCCAGGGTAATTCACCCCTCCACTTT
TRBV19	TRBJ2-3	-	-	CASSMGWGTDTQYF	TGTGCCAGTAGTATGGGGTGGGGCACAGATACGCAGTATTTT
TRBV4-3	TRBJ2-7	-	-	CASSQDQGGSTYEQYF	TGCGCCAGCAGCCAAGATCAGGGTGGGTCTACCTACGAGCAGTACTTC
TRBV7-2	TRBJ1-6	-	few	CASSRPVSPLHF	TGTGCCAGCAGCCGGCCCGTTTCACCCCTCCACTTT
TRBV5-4	TRBJ2-7	-	-	CASSLGAYEQYF	TGTGCCAGCAGCTTAGGGGCCTACGAGCAGTACTTC
TRBV5-6	TRBJ2-6	TRBD2	-	CASSPKGLAAHSGANVLTF	TGTGCCAGCAGCCCTAAGGGACTAGCGGCGCACTCTGGGGCCAACGTCCTGACTTTC
TRBV25-1	TRBJ1-1	-	-	CASSVKANTEAFF	TGTGCCAGCAGTGTTAAAGCGAACACTGAAGCTTTCTTT
TRBV7-2	TRBJ2-1	-	-	CASSDPPGQQFF	TGTGCCAGCAGCGACCCCCCGGGACAGCAGTTCTTC
TRBV6-1	TRBJ1-5	TRBD1	-	CASSDPIQGNQPQHF	TGTGCCAGCAGTGATCCGATACAGGGGAACCAGCCCCAGCATTTT
TRBV19	TRBJ2-7	-	-	CASSIGQREQYF	TGTGCCAGTAGTATAGGACAGCGCGAGCAGTACTTC
TRBV29-1	TRBJ1-1	-	-	CSVNRNTEAFF	TGCAGCGTCAACCGGAACACTGAAGCTTTCTTT
TRBV4-3	TRBJ2-3	-	-	CASSPKMGTDTQYF	TGCGCCAGCAGCCCCAAAATGGGCACAGATACGCAGTATTTT